A single sample gave rise to the 32 T cell receptor beta chains below, sequenced in a study of blood T cell repertoires in COVID-19. Some clones are missing from TCRdb's copy, which holds only in-frame ones; the method was immunoSEQ multiplex PCR. The data show fewer than 85,000 clones, with 75% to 80% seen just once and 2% to 2.5% held by the top ten. Sequenced input: peripheral blood. The origin of the receptors is a man aged 65-85 years with COVID-19, enrolled during active disease.

The chain uses TRBV28 and TRBJ2-3; 11 bases are shared with TRBD2. The V segment lost 4 bases and the J segment 4 bases; nucleotides outside the gene matches: 7. The CDR3 is made up of 16 amino acids. From germline, CDR1 is MDHEN and CDR2 SYDVKM. The DNA for the CDR3 is TGTGCCAGCAGTTCCCTAGCGGGAGGAGGGCCAGATACGCAGTATTTT. Protein: CASSSLAGGGPDTQYF.

This clone was seen a few times. This rearrangement joins TRBV4-2 to TRBJ1-3; TRBD1 agrees at 7 bases. The CDR3 contains 15 residues. Germline assignment: CDR1 LGHNA and CDR2 YNFKEQ. J was trimmed by 6 bases and V by 0 bases; bases with no gene match: 5. CDR3 region: CASSQDRTGQNTIYF. Here the CDR3 DNA reads TGTGCCAGCAGCCAAGATAGGACAGGCCAAAACACCATATATTTT.

The gene calls are TRBV5-4 and TRBJ2-7; 10 bases fit TRBD2. The germline CDR1 and CDR2 sequences are SGHNT and YYREEE (reference sequence). CDR3 length: 14 amino acids. V trimming: 2 bases; J trimming: 5 bases; junction bases outside the gene matches: 4. The CDR3 DNA reads TGTGCCAGCAGCTTTCGGACTAGCGGCGACGAGCAGTACTTC. It specifies CASSFRTSGDEQYF. Supplemented by reference TRBV5-4 and TRBJ2-7, the full variable domain reads ETGVTQSPTHLIKTRGQQVTLRCSSQSGHNTVSWYQQALGQGPQFIFQYYREEENGRGNFPPRFSGLQFPNYSSELNVNALELDDSALYLCASSFRTSGDEQYFGPGTRLTVT.

CDR3: CATSDQRDNSGNTIYF. CDR3 coding DNA: TGTGCCACCAGTGACCAACGGGACAACTCTGGAAACACCATATATTTT. The chain is built from TRBV24-1 and TRBJ1-3; maybe TRBD1 (6 bases). Germline loops: CDR1 KGHDR, CDR2 SFDVKD. Trimming pared 4 bases from V and 0 bases from J, leaving 12 bases between. The length of the CDR3 is 16 residues.

As DNA, the CDR3 is TGTGCCAGCTCACCAGTCCCGGGACTAGCGGGAGGGCAAGATACGCAGTATTTT. Translated, it gives CASSPVPGLAGGQDTQYF. The gene calls are TRBV18 and TRBJ2-3; 16 positions match TRBD2. The junction had 7 bases not matched to a gene; V was cut back by 2 bases and J by 5 bases. The CDR3 covers 18 residues. The V gene's germline CDR1 is KGHSH and CDR2 LQKENI.

In its sample, this clone was seen once. The chain is built from TRBV27 and TRBJ2-1; 10 nucleotides agree with TRBD1. The CDR3 has 17 residues. V gave up 5 bases and J gave up 9 bases; unmatched junction bases: 16. Germline assignment: CDR1 MNHEY and CDR2 SMNVEV (reference sequence). The CDR3 protein is CASSPRTRDRGNGEQFF. The CDR3 coding sequence is TGTGCCAGCAGTCCCCGGACCCGGGACAGGGGTAATGGTGAGCAGTTCTTC.

V is TRBV28 and J is TRBJ1-6; D not certain. The germline V and J ends were trimmed by 3 bases and 10 bases, with 16 bases remaining between them. This CDR3 is built from 15 residues. Germline loops: CDR1 MDHEN, CDR2 SYDVKM. The CDR3 sequence: CASSLLGEIKSPLHF. CDR3 bases: TGTGCCAGCAGTTTGCTCGGGGAAATCAAATCACCCCTCCACTTT.

CDR3 residues: CASSVAVSQETQYF. CDR3 DNA: TGTGCCAGCAGCGTAGCAGTGTCTCAAGAGACCCAGTACTTC. The chain couples TRBV9 to TRBJ2-5; D not resolved. CDR1 and CDR2 (germline): SGDLS, YYNGEE. This CDR3 spans 14 amino acids. The V gene lost 0 bases and the J gene lost 2 bases, with 8 bases spanning the gap.

CDR3 coding DNA: TGTGCCAGCAGCTTAGAAGGTCAGGGGGCGATCACAGATACGCAGTATTTT. Translated: CASSLEGQGAITDTQYF. The rearrangement uses TRBV11-2 and TRBJ2-3; TRBD1 aligns across 8 bases. Germline V gene sequence: CDR1 SGHAT, CDR2 FQNNGV. The junction had 7 bases not matched to a gene; V was cut back by 0 bases and J by 2 bases. This CDR3 has 17 residues.

The chain couples TRBV27 to TRBJ1-2, with no clear D. Trimming removed 6 bases from V and 4 bases from J, with 15 bases in between. The CDR3 is 14 amino acids. Germline V gene sequence: CDR1 MNHEY, CDR2 SMNVEV (reference sequence). CDR3 protein: CASSRDGVGYGYTF. CDR3 coding DNA: TGTGCCAGCAGCCGTGACGGGGTGGGCTATGGCTACACCTTC.

The genes are TRBV11-3 and TRBJ2-2; weak D call: TRBD1 (6 bases). CDR1 and CDR2 from the germline V gene are SGHNT and YENEEA. Trimming left V 8 bases short and J 0 bases short, with 13 bases between. The CDR3 is 15 residues long. CDR3 in amino acids: CASSRDMTNTGELFF. The CDR3 DNA is TGTGCCAGCTCCCGGGACATGACGAACACCGGGGAGCTGTTTTTT.

The rearrangement uses TRBV27 and TRBJ2-2; 7 bases line up with TRBD2. The germline V gene encodes CDR1 MNHEY and CDR2 SMNVEV (reference sequence). The CDR3 spans 16 residues. J gave up 3 bases and V 5 bases, and 9 bases lay outside the gene matches. The CDR3 DNA reads as TGTGCCAGCAGTCTCTCTGTGGGAGGGTACACCGGGGAGCTGTTTTTT. Its translation is CASSLSVGGYTGELFF.

The V gene is TRBV7-2, the J gene TRBJ1-4; no firm D call. Trimming pared 5 bases from V and 0 bases from J, leaving 7 bases between. CDR3 length: 14 residues. Germline V lookup: CDR1 SGHTA, CDR2 FQGNSA. In nucleotides, the CDR3 is TGTGCCAGCAGCATCAGTACAACTAATGAAAAACTGTTTTTT. Its translation: CASSISTTNEKLFF.

This clone occurred once. The CDR3 nucleotides are TGTGCCAGCAGTGAGCGGAACTCCTACAATGAGCAGTTCTTC. It specifies CASSERNSYNEQFF. This chain connects TRBV28 to TRBJ2-1, with D possibly being TRBD2 (5 bases). The CDR3 length is 14 residues. Trimming removed 5 bases from V and 0 bases from J, with 8 bases in between. Germline loops: CDR1 MDHEN, CDR2 SYDVKM.

V and J are TRBV6-1 and TRBJ1-1, with D maybe TRBD1 (5 bases). CDR1 is MNHNS and CDR2 is SASEGT in the germline V gene. CDR3 length: 15 amino acids. Deletions cut 2 bases from V and 1 base from J, with 11 bases between. The CDR3 DNA sequence: TGTGCCAGCAGTGAATGGGGGGGAGGGAACACTGAAGCTTTCTTT. Its translation: CASSEWGGGNTEAFF.

This chain uses TRBV2 with TRBJ2-2; 12 bases match TRBD2. Germline values: CDR1 SNHLY, CDR2 FYNNEI. This CDR3 spans 20 amino acids. V lost 7 bases to trimming and J lost 5 bases; unmatched junction nucleotides: 20. CDR3 in DNA: TGTGCCAGCACCACCACAGGGGGCCTAGGACTAGCGGGGCCTACCGGGGAGCTGTTTTTT. Amino acids: CASTTTGGLGLAGPTGELFF.

This sequence joins TRBV28 and TRBJ2-1; 16 nucleotides match TRBD2. Germline trimming cut 6 bases from V and 3 bases from J; bases unmatched to any gene: 14. The V gene's germline CDR1 is MDHEN and CDR2 SYDVKM. This CDR3 is 20 amino acids long. The CDR3 here is CASSKPFGTSGRESYNEQFF. The CDR3 nucleotides read TGTGCCAGCAGCAAACCCTTTGGGACTAGCGGGAGGGAGAGCTACAATGAGCAGTTCTTC.

The V call is TRBV4-2, the J call TRBJ2-3, with TRBD2 identical over 8 bases. CDR1 is LGHNA and CDR2 is YNFKEQ in the germline V gene. The CDR3 totals 16 residues. J gave up 1 base and V 1 base, and 4 bases lay outside the gene matches. CDR3 protein: CASSQGSGGGTDTQYF. The CDR3 DNA sequence: TGTGCCAGCAGCCAAGGGAGCGGGGGTGGCACAGATACGCAGTATTTT.

This chain joins TRBV6-2 or TRBV6-3 and TRBJ1-5, with D possibly being TRBD1 (5 bases). CDR1 and CDR2 from the germline V gene are MNHEY and SVGEGT. The CDR3 consists of 13 residues. V lost 7 bases and J lost 3, with 10 bases in between. The CDR3, as DNA: TGTGCCAGCACCCCGACAGTCAATCAGCCCCAGCATTTT. This gives the protein CASTPTVNQPQHF.

In this sample, this clone turned up many times. V gene TRBV7-2 combines with J gene TRBJ1-3; possible D gene TRBD1, 5 bases. Germline V gene data show CDR1 as SGHTA and CDR2 as FQGNSA. Trimming took off 6 bases at V and 4 bases at J, with 10 bases between the two ends. The CDR3 is made up of 13 amino acids. The CDR3 reads CASSRTPGNTIYF. In nucleotides, the CDR3 is TGTGCCAGCAGTCGGACACCAGGAAACACCATATATTTT. Filled out from reference TRBV7-2 and TRBJ1-3, the complete variable domain reads GAGVSQSPSNKVTEKGKDVELRCDPISGHTALYWYRQSLGQGLEFLIYFQGNSAPDKSGLPSDRFSAERTGGSVSTLTIQRTQQEDSAVYLCASSRTPGNTIYFGEGSWLTVV.

This rearrangement joins TRBV2 to TRBJ1-4; TRBD1 aligns across 8 bases. J was trimmed by 14 bases and V by 7 bases; bases with no gene match: 15. The CDR3 has 14 residues. The germline V gene has CDR1 SNHLY and CDR2 FYNNEI. The CDR3 region has the DNA TGTGCCAGCACTGGTGGACAGGGACCGTCCACGCTGTTTTTT. Protein product: CASTGGQGPSTLFF.

The chain has TRBV7-3 and TRBJ2-2, with TRBD2 matching over 7 bases. J was trimmed by 7 bases and V by 8 bases; bases with no gene match: 7. The CDR3 loop spans 13 amino acids. Germline V CDR1 and CDR2: SGHTA, FQGTGA. This chain's CDR3 is CASSGGSGGELFF. In DNA form, the CDR3 reads TGTGCCAGCTCCGGCGGGAGTGGCGGGGAGCTGTTTTTT. Full variable domain (remainder filled in from reference TRBV7-3 and TRBJ2-2): GAGVSQTPSNKVTEKGKYVELRCDPISGHTALYWYRQSLGQGPEFLIYFQGTGAADDSGLPNDRFFAVRPEGSVSTLKIQRTERGDSAVYLCASSGGSGGELFFGEGSRLTVL.

This rearrangement joins TRBV28 to TRBJ2-7; 14 bases agree with TRBD2. Germline loops: CDR1 MDHEN, CDR2 SYDVKM. CDR3 size: 18 residues. J was trimmed by 6 bases and V by 4 bases; bases with no gene match: 14. CDR3 residues: CASSSSGLAGAPTSEQYF. DNA for the CDR3: TGTGCCAGCAGTTCGTCGGGACTAGCGGGAGCCCCTACGAGCGAGCAGTACTTC.

This sequence joins TRBV3-1 (or the pseudogene TRBV3-2) and TRBJ1-5, with TRBD1 as a possible D gene (5 bases). Deletions cut 4 bases from V and 4 bases from J, with 14 bases between. This CDR3 has 15 amino acids. The germline gives CDR1 LGHDT, CDR2 YNNKEL (reference sequence). The CDR3 protein is CASSPGGSPNQPQHF. The CDR3 bases are TGTGCCAGCAGCCCGGGGGGATCTCCTAATCAGCCCCAGCATTTT.

The CDR3 loop is CASSLDSRSLLGPLHF. The CDR3 DNA reads as TGCGCCAGCAGCTTGGACAGCCGTTCCCTCTTGGGACCCCTCCACTTT. The chain joins TRBV5-1 to TRBJ1-6; D is ambiguous. V was cut by 0 bases and J by 12 bases, with 19 bases left in between. From germline, CDR1 is SGHRS and CDR2 YFSETQ. The CDR3 is 16 amino acids. The entire variable domain, with the rest obtained from reference TRBV5-1 and TRBJ1-6, is as follows: KAGVTQTPRYLIKTRGQQVTLSCSPISGHRSVSWYQQTPGQGLQFLFEYFSETQRNKGNFPGRFSGRQFSNSRSEMNVSTLELGDSALYLCASSLDSRSLLGPLHFGNGTRLTVT.

This chain joins TRBV5-5 and TRBJ1-6, with D unresolved. Between the trimmed V and J ends, which lost 0 bases and 7 bases, there was a span of 2 bases. The CDR3 has 12 residues. Germline CDR1 SGHKS, CDR2 YYEKEE (reference sequence). Here the CDR3 reads CASSLANSPLHF. CDR3 bases: TGTGCCAGCAGCTTGGCAAATTCACCCCTCCACTTT.

CDR3 loop: CASSRTAQDSPLHF. CDR3 nucleotide sequence: TGTGCCAGCAGTCGGACGGCACAGGATTCACCCCTCCACTTT. This chain uses TRBV6-5 with TRBJ1-6; D is possibly TRBD1 (5 bases). The CDR3 totals 14 residues. Germline V gene sequence: CDR1 MNHEY, CDR2 SVGAGI. Trimming stripped 5 bases from V and 8 bases from J, with 13 bases between.

J is TRBJ2-1 and V is TRBV6-6, with D tentatively TRBD1 (5 bases). Trimming removed 11 bases from V and 9 bases from J, with 17 bases in between. This CDR3 has 12 amino acids. The germline CDR1 and CDR2 sequences are MNHNY and SVGAGI (reference sequence). CDR3 loop: CAARASHGEQFF. The CDR3, as DNA: TGTGCCGCCAGGGCTAGTCATGGTGAGCAGTTCTTC.

V gene TRBV7-9 combines with J gene TRBJ1-5; D gene ambiguous. The CDR3 consists of 15 residues. Germline lookup yields CDR1 SEHNR and CDR2 FQNEAQ (reference sequence). V lost 5 bases and J 0 bases, leaving 11 bases between the germline ends. DNA for the CDR3: TGTGCCAGCAGCGACGAGGGTTATAGCAATCAGCCCCAGCATTTT. Its translation is CASSDEGYSNQPQHF.

CDR3 sequence (DNA): TGTGCCAGCAGCTTGGCCCAGGGGGTCGTCTACAATGAGCAGTTCTTC. It encodes CASSLAQGVVYNEQFF. This chain connects TRBV5-8 to TRBJ2-1; 7 bases fit TRBD1. Germline lookup yields CDR1 SGHTS and CDR2 YDEGEE. The CDR3 is 16 residues long. V lost 0 bases to trimming and J lost 3 bases; unmatched junction nucleotides: 6. Full variable domain (missing parts from reference TRBV5-8 and TRBJ2-1): EAGVTQSPTHLIKTRGQQATLRCSPISGHTSVYWYQQALGLGLQFLLWYDEGEERNRGNFPPRFSGRQFPNYSSELNVNALELEDSALYLCASSLAQGVVYNEQFFGPGTRLTVL.

The rearrangement links TRBV7-3 to TRBJ2-1; 10 positions match TRBD2. V lost 5 bases, J lost 6 bases, and 4 bases stayed unmatched. CDR1 is SGHTA and CDR2 is FQGTGA in the germline V gene. The CDR3 has 14 amino acids. This CDR3 reads CASSPGLAINEQFF. The CDR3, as DNA: TGTGCCAGCAGCCCGGGACTAGCGATCAATGAGCAGTTCTTC.

The chain has TRBV5-5 and TRBJ1-1, with 7 bases that match TRBD1. The V and J ends lost 0 bases and 0 bases, in that order; junction bases with no gene match: 8. Germline V gene data show CDR1 as SGHKS and CDR2 as YYEKEE (reference sequence). The CDR3 consists of 17 residues. The CDR3 DNA follows: TGTGCCAGCAGCTTGGAAGGATGGGACAGTCTGAACACTGAAGCTTTCTTT. It encodes CASSLEGWDSLNTEAFF.